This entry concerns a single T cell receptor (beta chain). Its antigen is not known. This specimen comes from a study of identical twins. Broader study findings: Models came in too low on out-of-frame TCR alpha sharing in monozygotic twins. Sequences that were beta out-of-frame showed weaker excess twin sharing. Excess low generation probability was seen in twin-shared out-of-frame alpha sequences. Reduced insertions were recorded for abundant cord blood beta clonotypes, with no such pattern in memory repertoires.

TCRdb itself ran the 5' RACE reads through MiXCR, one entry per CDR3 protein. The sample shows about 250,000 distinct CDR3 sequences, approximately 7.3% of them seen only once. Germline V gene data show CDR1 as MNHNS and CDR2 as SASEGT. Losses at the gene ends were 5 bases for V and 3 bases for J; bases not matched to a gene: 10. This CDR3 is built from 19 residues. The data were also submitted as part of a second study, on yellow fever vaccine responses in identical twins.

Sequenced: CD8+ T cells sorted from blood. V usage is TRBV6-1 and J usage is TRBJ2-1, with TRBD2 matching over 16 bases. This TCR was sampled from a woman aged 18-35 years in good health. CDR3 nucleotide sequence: TGTGCCAGCAGTATGGGACTAGCGGGGGGGCCGCGTCTCTACAATGAGCAGTTCTTC. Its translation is CASSMGLAGGPRLYNEQFF.